These 19 T cell receptor beta chains share one sample of origin, sequenced in a study of blood T cell repertoires in COVID-19. This table comes from immunoSEQ multiplex PCR, and its TCRdb copy is limited to in-frame clones, with some not included. The sample shows over 90,000 clones, around 82% of them seen only once. Sequences were obtained from peripheral blood. The receptors shown here come from a man aged 50-60 years with active or convalescent COVID-19.

This chain joins TRBV11-2 and TRBJ1-4; a weak D match, TRBD1 (6 bases). The germline V gene has CDR1 SGHAT and CDR2 FQNNGV. The CDR3 has 14 residues. V was shortened by 5 bases and J by 10 bases, with 17 bases between the two germline ends. CDR3 protein: CASSPRGGDGKLFF. The CDR3 DNA reads TGTGCCAGCAGCCCCCGCGGGGGCGACGGAAAACTGTTTTTT.

V usage is TRBV5-1 and J usage is TRBJ1-1; 8 bases fit TRBD1. The germline V gene encodes CDR1 SGHRS and CDR2 YFSETQ. Unmatched junction bases numbered 6, after V lost 2 bases and J lost 3 bases. This CDR3 spans 15 amino acids. The CDR3 DNA is TGCGCCAGCAGCTTACGGCAGGGGGCGGACACTGAAGCTTTCTTT. Its protein product is CASSLRQGADTEAFF.

The rearrangement joins TRBV23-1 to TRBJ2-7, with 9 bases fitting TRBD1. TRBV23-1 is marked as an open reading frame, function uncertain. CDR3 size: 17 residues. V dropped 0 bases and J dropped 2; count of bases not matched to a gene: 8. The CDR3 protein is CASSQSIDRGETYEQYV. The CDR3 region has the DNA TGCGCCAGCAGTCAATCTATCGACAGGGGGGAAACCTACGAGCAGTACGTC.

The gene calls are TRBV2 and TRBJ2-7; 7 nucleotides line up with TRBD2. The V gene end was trimmed by 3 bases and the J gene end by 6 bases; junction bases not matched to a gene: 2. The CDR3 is made up of 12 amino acids. The germline gives CDR1 SNHLY, CDR2 FYNNEI. CDR3 amino acids: CASSDWTSEQYV. The CDR3 region has the DNA TGTGCCAGCAGTGATTGGACTAGCGAGCAGTACGTC.

The J gene is TRBJ1-5, the V gene TRBV27, with 7 positions matching TRBD1. Unmatched junction bases numbered 5, after V lost 6 bases and J lost 6 bases. Germline CDR1 MNHEY, CDR2 SMNVEV (reference sequence). The CDR3 runs to 13 residues. The CDR3 DNA reads as TGTGCCAGCAGCTCGACAGGGATTCAGCCCCAGCATTTT. Translating gives CASSSTGIQPQHF.

This chain connects TRBV9 to TRBJ2-3; 9 nucleotides line up with TRBD2. The germline CDR1 and CDR2 sequences are SGDLS and YYNGEE. This CDR3 has 15 residues. With V trimmed by 3 bases and J by 0 bases, 2 bases remained unmatched. The DNA of the CDR3 is TGTGCCAGCAGCGAGCGGGGGGTCAGCACAGATACGCAGTATTTT. The encoded protein is CASSERGVSTDTQYF.

The chain couples TRBV5-1 to TRBJ1-1; TRBD1 might be the D (6 bases). Trimming shortened V by 4 bases and J by 1 base, and 14 bases separated the two germline ends. CDR3 size: 15 residues. Germline V gene sequence: CDR1 SGHRS, CDR2 YFSETQ. CDR3 in DNA: TGCGCCAGCAGCGGGGGGGACAACGCGAACACTGAAGCTTTCTTT. Translation gives CASSGGDNANTEAFF.

The chain employs TRBV24-1 and TRBJ2-1; a weak D match, TRBD1 (5 bases). CDR1 KGHDR and CDR2 SFDVKD come from the germline V gene. The V and J ends lost 3 bases and 0 bases respectively, with 5 bases between them. The CDR3 length is 14 residues. CDR3 protein: CATSDDSSYNEQFF. The CDR3 DNA sequence: TGTGCCACCAGTGATGACAGCTCCTACAATGAGCAGTTCTTC.

This clone was recorded only once. The chain combines TRBV5-1 with TRBJ2-7, with D possibly being TRBD1 (7 bases). Germline CDR1 is SGHRS and CDR2 is YFSETQ. The CDR3 loop spans 14 amino acids. V lost 1 base to trimming and J lost 7 bases, with 15 bases between them. CDR3 DNA: TGCGCCAGCAGCTTGAGGAGGGGGCTGGAAGAGCAGTACGTC. As protein: CASSLRRGLEEQYV.

This clone came up once. The chain couples TRBV10-2 to TRBJ2-3; possible D gene TRBD1, 6 bases. Germline V gene data show CDR1 as WSHSY and CDR2 as SAAADI. The CDR3 spans 18 residues. V lost 0 bases and J 2 bases, leaving 18 bases between the germline ends. The CDR3 coding sequence is TGCGCCAGCAGTGAGTCGCCGGGACACGCAAAGCTCACAGATACGCAGTATTTT. Translation gives CASSESPGHAKLTDTQYF.

In its sample, this clone was seen a few times. The genes are TRBV28 and TRBJ2-7; D gene unclear. This CDR3 comprises 11 residues. The germline gives CDR1 MDHEN, CDR2 SYDVKM. V lost 5 bases to trimming and J lost 4 bases, with 6 bases between them. In DNA form, the CDR3 reads TGTGCCAGCAGTCTGAGGTACGAGCAGTACTTC. This sequence encodes CASSLRYEQYF.

The J gene is TRBJ1-5, the V gene TRBV28; D remains unclear. CDR3 length equals 11 residues. The germline V and J ends were trimmed by 5 bases and 4 bases, with 3 bases remaining between them. Germline CDR1 and CDR2: MDHEN and SYDVKM. CDR3 in amino acids: CASSRNQPQHF. In DNA, the CDR3 is TGTGCCAGCAGTCGTAATCAGCCCCAGCATTTT.

This chain uses TRBV12-3 or TRBV12-4 with TRBJ2-2, with D maybe TRBD1 (6 bases). V shed 2 bases and J shed 7 bases, with 8 bases lying between them. The CDR3 is made up of 13 amino acids. Written as DNA, the CDR3 is TGTGCCAGCAGTTTAAAAGGGGGCGGGGAGCTGTTTTTT. This gives the protein CASSLKGGGELFF.

The rearrangement joins TRBV1 to TRBJ2-4; the table's D call, TRBD2, was not checked against the DNA. TRBV1 has pseudogene status. CDR3 size: 19 residues. This CDR3 reads CTSSQERTSSGSVKNIQYF. The CDR3 DNA reads as TGCACCAGCAGCCAAGAGAGGACTAGCTCCGGGTCAGTAAAAAACATTCAGTACTTC.

This clone was picked up one time. This rearrangement joins TRBV10-1 to TRBJ2-7, with 12 nucleotides matching TRBD2. CDR1 is WNHNN, CDR2 SYGVQD, per germline (reference sequence). V lost 6 bases, J lost 3 bases, and 6 bases stayed unmatched. The CDR3 loop spans 15 amino acids. The CDR3 region is CASRLQTSGGYEQYF. The CDR3 nucleotides are TGCGCCAGCAGATTGCAGACTAGCGGGGGCTACGAGCAGTACTTC.

The genes are TRBV6-5 and TRBJ1-4; D gene uncertain. The V gene's germline CDR1 is MNHEY and CDR2 SVGAGI. The V end was cut by 7 bases, the J end by 5 bases, with 17 bases between. The CDR3 totals 15 residues. The CDR3 region has the DNA TGTGCCAGCACACTATGGGAGAACCCGAATGAAAAACTGTTTTTT. It yields the protein CASTLWENPNEKLFF.

The chain employs TRBV9 and TRBJ2-3, with 13 bases matching TRBD2. This CDR3 is built from 14 residues. Germline V CDR1 and CDR2: SGDLS, YYNGEE. The ends lost 3 bases at V and 8 bases at J; junction bases unmatched: 3. In DNA, the CDR3 is TGTGCCAGCAGCGCCGGGACTAGCGGGGTTACGCAGTATTTT. This codes for CASSAGTSGVTQYF.

The chain combines TRBV6-5 with TRBJ1-2; 10 bases agree with TRBD1. V shed 2 bases, J shed 7 bases, and the junction held 7 bases outside the gene matches. The CDR3 sequence is 15 residues long. CDR1 is MNHEY and CDR2 is SVGAGI in the germline V gene. CDR3 sequence (DNA): TGTGCCAGCAGTTACCCCTCGGGACAGGGGATTGGCTACACCTTC. Its protein product is CASSYPSGQGIGYTF.

The V and J genes are TRBV5-1 and TRBJ1-1, with 7 nucleotides matching TRBD1. In germline, CDR1 is SGHRS, CDR2 YFSETQ. The CDR3 consists of 13 residues. The ends lost 5 bases at V and 3 bases at J; junction bases unmatched: 4. The CDR3 nucleotides are TGCGCCAGCAGAGTAGGGGGCTACACTGAAGCTTTCTTT. This codes for CASRVGGYTEAFF.